Below are 23 T cell receptor beta chains sequenced from a single sample in a study of control samples from healthy donors and cancer patients. Repertoires were generated with immunoSEQ multiplex PCR, while TCRdb's copy carries only in-frame clones and drops some. This sample has just over 150,000 clones, with roughly 93% found just once. Material: blood. These receptors were obtained from a man aged 45-65 years in good health.

This chain connects TRBV4-1 to TRBJ2-1; D is possibly TRBD1 or TRBD2 (5 bases each). Germline loops: CDR1 MGHRA, CDR2 YSYEKL. The V gene lost 1 base and the J gene lost 2 bases, with 12 bases spanning the gap. The CDR3 extends over 16 amino acids. The DNA of the CDR3 is TGCGCCAGCAGCCAAGCGGGCCGGGACCCCTACAATGAGCAGTTCTTC. Translating gives CASSQAGRDPYNEQFF.

This chain links TRBV3-1 (or the pseudogene TRBV3-2) with TRBJ2-5; a possible D gene is TRBD2 (6 bases). The germline V and J ends were trimmed by 4 bases and 5 bases, with 11 bases remaining between them. CDR1 is LGHDT and CDR2 is YNNKEL in the germline V gene (reference sequence). The CDR3 contains 13 residues. The CDR3: CASSPGAPETQYF. The CDR3 region has the DNA TGTGCCAGCAGCCCGGGAGCCCCCGAGACCCAGTACTTC.

The V gene is TRBV28, the J gene TRBJ1-2; D not resolved. Germline CDR1 and CDR2: MDHEN and SYDVKM. V lost 1 base and J lost 5, with 11 bases in between. The CDR3 totals 14 residues. In nucleotides, the CDR3 is TGTGCCAGCAGTTTATACGGGCCAGAATATGGCTACACCTTC. It codes for CASSLYGPEYGYTF.

This chain uses TRBV7-2 with TRBJ2-5; the D gene is possibly TRBD2 (5 bases). Trimming took 8 bases from V and 4 from J, leaving 14 bases between them. Germline V gene lookup returns CDR1 SGHTA and CDR2 FQGNSA. This CDR3 is built from 13 residues. The CDR3 nucleotides are TGTGCCAGCGGAGTCGGGGTTCGAGAGACCCAGTACTTC. Translated, it gives CASGVGVRETQYF.

The chain joins TRBV7-9 to TRBJ2-3; D is uncertain. CDR3 length: 14 residues. V shed 3 bases and J shed 0 bases, with 7 bases lying between them. Germline lookup yields CDR1 SEHNR and CDR2 FQNEAQ (reference sequence). Here the CDR3 reads CASSFTLSTDTQYF. DNA of the CDR3: TGTGCCAGCAGCTTTACGCTTAGCACAGATACGCAGTATTTT.

The gene calls are TRBV5-1 and TRBJ1-1; weak D call: TRBD1 (6 bases). Germline assignment: CDR1 SGHRS and CDR2 YFSETQ. V was clipped by 5 bases and J by 1 base, with 9 bases between them. This CDR3 spans 13 amino acids. The CDR3 loop reads CASRGGGNTEAFF. The DNA of the CDR3 is TGCGCCAGCAGGGGGGGCGGGAACACTGAAGCTTTCTTT.

The chain couples TRBV19 to TRBJ1-1; D is uncertain. The germline V and J ends were trimmed by 5 bases and 1 base, with 11 bases remaining between them. The CDR3 is made up of 14 amino acids. CDR1 is LNHDA and CDR2 is SQIVND in the germline V gene (reference sequence). For the CDR3, the DNA is TGTGCCAGTAGTCCCAAAACGAGGAACACTGAAGCTTTCTTT. Translating it yields CASSPKTRNTEAFF.

The rearrangement joins TRBV11-2 to TRBJ2-2; D remains unclear. CDR1 is SGHAT, CDR2 FQNNGV, per germline. Trimming shortened V by 3 bases and J by 7 bases, and 6 bases separated the two germline ends. There are 12 residues in the CDR3. CDR3 in DNA: TGTGCCAGCAGCTTGGAGCTCGGGGAGCTGTTTTTT. It translates to CASSLELGELFF.

The chain is built from TRBV18 and TRBJ2-7, with 12 positions matching TRBD2. V lost 3 bases and J lost 3; bases outside the gene matches: 3. The CDR3 spans 15 residues. Germline CDR1 is KGHSH and CDR2 is LQKENI. The CDR3 coding sequence is TGTGCCAGCTCACCCGGACTAGCGGGACGCTACGAGCAGTACTTC. Translating gives CASSPGLAGRYEQYF.

This chain joins TRBV27 and TRBJ2-1; D remains unclear. CDR3 length equals 15 residues. Trimming shortened V by 5 bases and J by 0 bases, and 11 bases separated the two germline ends. Germline CDR1 reads MNHEY; CDR2 reads SMNVEV (reference sequence). This CDR3 is CASSLGFSSYNEQFF. The DNA for the CDR3 is TGTGCCAGCAGTCTCGGGTTTAGCTCCTACAATGAGCAGTTCTTC.

CDR3 DNA: TGCGCCAGCAGCCCAGAGGGGGCAGGAAGGTCCTACGAGCAGTACTTC. This encodes CASSPEGAGRSYEQYF. This chain connects TRBV4-1 to TRBJ2-7; 7 nucleotides align to TRBD1. Unmatched junction bases numbered 10, after V lost 4 bases and J lost 1 base. This CDR3 has 16 amino acids. The germline V gene encodes CDR1 MGHRA and CDR2 YSYEKL.

V and J are TRBV10-3 and TRBJ2-7; D assignment may be TRBD1 or TRBD2 (5 bases each). The V end was cut by 8 bases, the J end by 3 bases, with 11 bases between. Germline-derived CDR1 and CDR2 are ENHRY and SYGVKD. The CDR3 extends over 12 amino acids. CDR3 DNA: TGTGCCATCGGGACCATCCTCTACGAGCAGTACTTC. This encodes CAIGTILYEQYF.

This clone was recorded only once. The CDR3 nucleotides are TGTGCCAGCAGCTGGTATGTGGGCGGTGAGCAGTTCTTC. The encoded protein is CASSWYVGGEQFF. The chain has TRBV5-5 and TRBJ2-1; no clear D. Per germline, CDR1 SGHKS and CDR2 YYEKEE (reference sequence). V lost 3 bases and J 9 bases, leaving 13 bases between the germline ends. CDR3 length: 13 amino acids. The full variable domain, with the rest looked up from reference TRBV5-5 and TRBJ2-1, is DAGVTQSPTHLIKTRGQQVTLRCSPISGHKSVSWYQQVLGQGPQFIFQYYEKEERGRGNFPDRFSARQFPNYSSELNVNALLLGDSALYLCASSWYVGGEQFFGPGTRLTVL.

The genes are TRBV5-1 and TRBJ1-3; D unresolved. Trimming took off 5 bases at V and 0 bases at J, with 15 bases between the two ends. Per germline, CDR1 SGHRS and CDR2 YFSETQ. The CDR3 is 16 amino acids. The CDR3 here is CASSSSGPLSGNTIYF. The CDR3 DNA sequence: TGCGCCAGCAGTTCTAGTGGACCCCTCTCTGGAAACACCATATATTTT.

The chain carries TRBV6-5 and TRBJ1-3; D remains unclear. The CDR3 length is 15 residues. The V and J ends lost 0 bases and 4 bases respectively, with 10 bases between them. The germline CDR1 and CDR2 sequences are MNHEY and SVGAGI. CDR3 DNA sequence: TGTGCCAGCAGTTACTCGCGGCAGCGGGGAAACACCATATATTTT. Its translation is CASSYSRQRGNTIYF.

The chain employs TRBV19 and TRBJ1-5; no definite D call. V lost 5 bases and J lost 1, with 9 bases in between. Looked up from germline, CDR1 is LNHDA and CDR2 is SQIVND (reference sequence). This CDR3 contains 14 residues. CDR3 sequence: CASSPDGSNQPQHF. The CDR3 DNA reads TGTGCCAGTAGTCCGGACGGGAGCAATCAGCCCCAGCATTTT.

V usage is TRBV5-1 and J usage is TRBJ2-2; 10 nucleotides agree with TRBD2. CDR3 length: 15 residues. The J segment lost 1 base and the V segment lost 4 bases, leaving 1 base of the junction unmatched. Germline V gene data show CDR1 as SGHRS and CDR2 as YFSETQ. The CDR3 DNA is TGCGCCAGCAGCCGGACTAGCGGGAACACCGGGGAGCTGTTTTTT. Translating gives CASSRTSGNTGELFF.

Worth noting for this clone: Other DNA sequences from this sample encode an identical CDR3 as well. The rearrangement uses TRBV19 and TRBJ2-5, with a weak D call TRBD1 (5 bases). This CDR3 region has 12 residues. CDR1 and CDR2 (germline): LNHDA, SQIVND (reference sequence). Trimming removed 2 bases at V and 4 bases at J, with 5 bases between. CDR3 sequence (DNA): TGTGCCAGTAGTATACAGGGAGAGACCCAGTACTTC. Translation gives CASSIQGETQYF.

The table lists this clone with a count of one. The V call is TRBV25-1, the J call TRBJ1-1; D is unresolved. With 1 base removed from V and 6 bases from J, the gap between germline ends came to 9 bases. The CDR3 spans 13 residues. Germline loops: CDR1 MGHDK, CDR2 SYGVNS. The DNA for the CDR3 is TGTGCCAGCAGTGAATTTGGGCGAGCTGAAGCTTTCTTT. Translating gives CASSEFGRAEAFF.

The J gene is TRBJ2-1, the V gene TRBV6-2 or TRBV6-3, with TRBD2 matching 9 bases. This CDR3 spans 15 amino acids. J lost 3 bases, V lost 6 bases, and 6 bases had no gene match. CDR1 and CDR2 from the germline V gene are MNHEY and SVGEGT. Here the CDR3 reads CASRPSGDNYNEQFF. The CDR3 DNA is TGTGCCAGCAGACCTAGCGGGGATAACTACAATGAGCAGTTCTTC.

This chain connects TRBV6-6 to TRBJ2-7; no clear D. CDR1 is MNHNY, CDR2 SVGAGI, per germline (reference sequence). V was clipped by 2 bases and J by 2 bases, with 10 bases between them. This CDR3 is built from 14 residues. CDR3 region: CASSYMAAAYEQYF. CDR3 DNA: TGTGCCAGCAGTTACATGGCGGCCGCCTACGAGCAGTACTTC.

The rearrangement links TRBV6-6 to TRBJ1-5; D uncertain. Germline CDR1 reads MNHNY; CDR2 reads SVGAGI (reference sequence). Trimming removed 8 bases at V and 2 bases at J, with 7 bases between. The CDR3 runs to 12 residues. The CDR3 is CASSSGNQPQHF. The CDR3 region has the DNA TGTGCCAGCTCAAGTGGCAATCAGCCCCAGCATTTT.

The chain couples TRBV3-1 (or the pseudogene TRBV3-2) to TRBJ1-3, with D possibly matching TRBD1 (6 bases). With 4 bases removed from V and 0 bases from J, the gap between germline ends came to 7 bases. Per germline, CDR1 LGHDT and CDR2 YNNKEL (reference sequence). The CDR3 is 14 residues long. Here the CDR3 reads CASSPDSSGNTIYF. Here the CDR3 DNA reads TGTGCCAGCAGCCCGGACAGCTCTGGAAACACCATATATTTT.